A single sample is the source of the 8 T cell receptor beta chains below, sequenced in a study of OX40 agonist ivuxolimab in advanced cancers. Clones were sequenced by immunoSEQ multiplex PCR, and TCRdb holds only the in-frame ones, with some missing. The table includes more than 65,000 clones, almost 85% detected once. Sample: CD4+ or CD8+ T cells sorted from blood, taken in a trial of the OX40 agonist ivuxolimab. The source is an adult with an advanced solid tumor such as melanoma, head and neck, liver or kidney cancer.

V is TRBV7-2 and J is TRBJ2-5; TRBD1 is a possible D gene (5 bases). The CDR3 extends over 15 amino acids. Germline values: CDR1 SGHTA, CDR2 FQGNSA. V lost 4 bases and J lost 5, with 17 bases in between. In nucleotides, the CDR3 is TGTGCCAGCAGCTCTTCTAGTGGCTCAGGGGAGACCCAGTACTTC. Translated: CASSSSSGSGETQYF.

This sequence joins TRBV6-5 and TRBJ2-1; 9 bases agree with TRBD1. CDR3 length: 16 amino acids. With 0 bases clipped from V and 12 bases from J, the junction kept 12 bases outside the gene matches. Germline V CDR1 and CDR2: MNHEY, SVGAGI. In DNA form, the CDR3 reads TGTGCCAGCAGTTACTCGATAAGGGACAGGGTTGTAAGGCAGTTCTTC. Translation gives CASSYSIRDRVVRQFF.

This sequence joins TRBV2 and TRBJ1-3, with a weak D call TRBD1 (6 bases). V lost 2 bases and J 0 bases, leaving 14 bases between the germline ends. The CDR3 is made up of 17 amino acids. The germline V gene has CDR1 SNHLY and CDR2 FYNNEI. Written as DNA, the CDR3 is TGTGCCAGCAGTGAATTCGCTGACAGGCTCTCTGGAAACACCATATATTTT. Amino acids: CASSEFADRLSGNTIYF.

The rearrangement links TRBV5-4 to TRBJ2-5, with D tentatively TRBD2 (6 bases). The end of the DNA aligns better with TRBJ2-7, so the J call may be wrong. The CDR3 runs to 15 residues. Germline assignment: CDR1 SGHNT and CDR2 YYREEE (reference sequence). DNA of the CDR3: TGTGCCAGCAGCCTTGGGGTGGCGGGGACCTACGAGCAGTACTTC. As protein: CASSLGVAGTYEQYF.

This clone was found once. The V call is TRBV6-5, the J call TRBJ2-3; the D is unclear. The CDR3 has 14 amino acids. CDR1 MNHEY and CDR2 SVGAGI come from the germline V gene. V dropped 5 bases and J dropped 5 bases, with 14 bases sitting between them. For the CDR3, the DNA is TGTGCCAGCAGTAAAGGGATTAACCAAGATACGCAGTATTTT. Translation: CASSKGINQDTQYF.

This clone was counted between two and nine times. This chain connects TRBV2 to TRBJ1-1; D is perhaps TRBD1 (6 bases). V was clipped by 6 bases and J by 4 bases, with 15 bases between them. CDR1 SNHLY and CDR2 FYNNEI come from the germline V gene. The CDR3 has 14 residues. CDR3 nucleotide sequence: TGTGCCAGCAGGATAACTCAGGGGAGCACTGAAGCTTTCTTT. It specifies CASRITQGSTEAFF. The variable domain in full, completed from reference TRBV2 and TRBJ1-1, reads EPEVTQTPSHQVTQMGQEVILRCVPISNHLYFYWYRQILGQKVEFLVSFYNNEISEKSEIFDDQFSVERPDGSNFTLKIRSTKLEDSAMYFCASRITQGSTEAFFGQGTRLTVV.

The rearrangement uses TRBV5-4 and TRBJ2-7; the match to TRBD2 covers 7 bases. V gave up 1 base and J gave up 6 bases; unmatched junction bases: 7. CDR3 size: 14 residues. CDR1 and CDR2 from the germline V gene are SGHNT and YYREEE (reference sequence). CDR3 residues: CASSLSGGRPEQYF. DNA for the CDR3: TGTGCCAGCAGCTTGTCGGGCGGGAGACCCGAGCAGTACTTC.

The rearrangement uses TRBV18 and TRBJ2-1; D gene ambiguous. Trimming removed 2 bases from V and 2 bases from J, with 10 bases in between. Germline-derived CDR1 and CDR2 are KGHSH and LQKENI. The CDR3 is 15 residues long. CDR3 DNA: TGTGCCAGCTCACCATTAGGGCCGACCTACAATGAGCAGTTCTTC. Residues: CASSPLGPTYNEQFF.